The sequence of this T cell receptor beta chain was determined in a study of blood T cell repertoires in COVID-19. Background on the study: Material from acute and convalescent COVID-19 was sourced from the United States, Italy and Spain.

Sequencing used immunoSEQ multiplex PCR; TCRdb keeps in-frame clones, though not all of them. The table has 150,000 to 200,000 clones, roughly three quarters seen once. CDR1 and CDR2 from the germline V gene are GTSNPN and SVGIG (reference sequence). V was clipped by 3 bases and J by 1 base, with 9 bases between them. The CDR3 length is 13 residues. The sample taken for sequencing was peripheral blood. The V call is TRBV30, the J call TRBJ1-2, with D uncertain. The sequence was obtained from a woman aged 45-65 years with active or convalescent COVID-19. The DNA of the CDR3 is TGTGCCTGGAGCCAGCGAAGTAACTATGGCTACACCTTC. The encoded protein is CAWSQRSNYGYTF. The full variable domain, completed using reference TRBV30 and TRBJ1-2, is SQTIHQWPATLVQPVGSPLSLECTVEGTSNPNLYWYRQAAGRGLQLLFYSVGIGQISSEVPQNLSASRPQDRQFILSSKKLLLSDSGFYLCAWSQRSNYGYTFGSGTRLTVV.